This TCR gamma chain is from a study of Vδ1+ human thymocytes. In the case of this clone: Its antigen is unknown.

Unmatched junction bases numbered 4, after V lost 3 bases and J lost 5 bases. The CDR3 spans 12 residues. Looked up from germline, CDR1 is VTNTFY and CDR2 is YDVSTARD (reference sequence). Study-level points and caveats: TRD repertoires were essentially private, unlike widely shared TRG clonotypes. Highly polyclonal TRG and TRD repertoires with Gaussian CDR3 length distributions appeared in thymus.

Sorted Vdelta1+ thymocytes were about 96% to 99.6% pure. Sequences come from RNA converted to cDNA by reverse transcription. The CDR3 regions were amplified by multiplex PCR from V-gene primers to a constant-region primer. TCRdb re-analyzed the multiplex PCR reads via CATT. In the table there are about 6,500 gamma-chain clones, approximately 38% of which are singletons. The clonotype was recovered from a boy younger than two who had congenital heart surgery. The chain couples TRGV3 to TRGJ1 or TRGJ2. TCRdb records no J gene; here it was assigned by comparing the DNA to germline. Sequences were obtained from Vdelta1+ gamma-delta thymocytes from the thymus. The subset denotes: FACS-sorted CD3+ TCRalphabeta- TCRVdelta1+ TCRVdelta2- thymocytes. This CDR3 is CATWDPNYKKLF. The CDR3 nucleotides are TGTGCCACCTGGGACCCCAATTATAAGAAACTCTTT.